This T cell receptor (beta chain) was documented in a study of blood T cell repertoires in COVID-19. Only in-frame clones appear in the TCRdb table, and some are missing; sequencing was by immunoSEQ multiplex PCR. The table records about 150,000 clones, around 84% of them present only once. This CDR3 is 16 amino acids long. Trimming removed 1 base at V and 0 bases at J, with 10 bases between. The germline V gene has CDR1 LGHDT and CDR2 YNNKEL (reference sequence). The receptor's source is a human donor in a cohort sampled during active COVID-19. The rearrangement uses TRBV3-1 (or the pseudogene TRBV3-2) and TRBJ1-3, with D unresolved. The sequenced sample was peripheral blood. This chain's CDR3 is CASSQGLLSSGNTIYF. In DNA, the CDR3 is TGTGCCAGCAGCCAAGGCCTCTTGAGCTCTGGAAACACCATATATTTT.